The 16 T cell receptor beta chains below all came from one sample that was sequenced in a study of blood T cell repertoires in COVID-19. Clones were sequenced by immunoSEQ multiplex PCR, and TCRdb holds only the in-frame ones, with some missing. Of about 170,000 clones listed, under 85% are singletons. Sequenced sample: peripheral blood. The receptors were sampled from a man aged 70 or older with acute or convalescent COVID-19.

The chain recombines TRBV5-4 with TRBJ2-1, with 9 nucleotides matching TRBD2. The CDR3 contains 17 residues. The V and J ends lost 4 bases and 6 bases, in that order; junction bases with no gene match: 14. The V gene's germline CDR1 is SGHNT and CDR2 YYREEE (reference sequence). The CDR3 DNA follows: TGTGCCAGCAGCCTGCTCCGGGGGACTAGCATAATCAATGAGCAGTTCTTC. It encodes CASSLLRGTSIINEQFF.

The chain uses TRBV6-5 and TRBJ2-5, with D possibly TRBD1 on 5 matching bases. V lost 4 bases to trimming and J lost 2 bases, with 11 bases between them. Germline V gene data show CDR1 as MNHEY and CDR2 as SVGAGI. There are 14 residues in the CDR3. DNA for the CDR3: TGTGCCAGCAGTTCGGCAGGGTCTCAAGAGACCCAGTACTTC. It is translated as CASSSAGSQETQYF.

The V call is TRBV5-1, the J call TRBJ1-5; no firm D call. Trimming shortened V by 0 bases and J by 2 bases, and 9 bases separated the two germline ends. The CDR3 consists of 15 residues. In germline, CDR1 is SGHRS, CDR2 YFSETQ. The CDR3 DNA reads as TGCGCCAGCAGCTTGGCGGCCGGGGGCAATCAGCCCCAGCATTTT. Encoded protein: CASSLAAGGNQPQHF.

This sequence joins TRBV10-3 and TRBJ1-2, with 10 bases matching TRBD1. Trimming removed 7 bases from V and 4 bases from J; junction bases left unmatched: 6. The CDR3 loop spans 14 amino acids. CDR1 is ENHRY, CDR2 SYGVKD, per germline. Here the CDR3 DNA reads TGTGCCATCATGGGGACAGGGGTATCCTATGGCTACACCTTC. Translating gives CAIMGTGVSYGYTF.

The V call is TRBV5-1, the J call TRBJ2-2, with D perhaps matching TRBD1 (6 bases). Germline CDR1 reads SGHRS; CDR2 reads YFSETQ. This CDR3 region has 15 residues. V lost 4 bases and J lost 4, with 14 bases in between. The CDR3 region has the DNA TGCGCCAGCAGCGCTGGACAGTTAAGCACCGGGGAGCTGTTTTTT. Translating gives CASSAGQLSTGELFF. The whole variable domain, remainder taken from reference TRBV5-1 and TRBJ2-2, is KAGVTQTPRYLIKTRGQQVTLSCSPISGHRSVSWYQQTPGQGLQFLFEYFSETQRNKGNFPGRFSGRQFSNSRSEMNVSTLELGDSALYLCASSAGQLSTGELFFGEGSRLTVL.

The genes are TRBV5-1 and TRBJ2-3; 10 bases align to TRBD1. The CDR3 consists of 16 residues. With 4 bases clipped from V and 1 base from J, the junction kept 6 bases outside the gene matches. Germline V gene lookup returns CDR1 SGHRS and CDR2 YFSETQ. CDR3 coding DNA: TGCGCCAGCAGCCTCGACAGGGGGCGCGGCACAGATACGCAGTATTTT. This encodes CASSLDRGRGTDTQYF.

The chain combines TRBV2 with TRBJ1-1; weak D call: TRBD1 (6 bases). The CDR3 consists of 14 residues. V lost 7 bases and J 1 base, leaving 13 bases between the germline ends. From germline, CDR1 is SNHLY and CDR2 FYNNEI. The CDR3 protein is CASTQGLSNTEAFF. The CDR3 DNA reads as TGTGCCAGCACCCAGGGGTTATCGAACACTGAAGCTTTCTTT.

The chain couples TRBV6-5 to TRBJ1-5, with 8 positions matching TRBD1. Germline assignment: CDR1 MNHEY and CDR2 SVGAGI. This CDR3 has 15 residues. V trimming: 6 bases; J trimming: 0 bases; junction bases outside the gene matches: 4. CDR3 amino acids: CASRGTGYSNQPQHF. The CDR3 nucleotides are TGTGCCAGCAGAGGGACAGGTTATAGCAATCAGCCCCAGCATTTT.

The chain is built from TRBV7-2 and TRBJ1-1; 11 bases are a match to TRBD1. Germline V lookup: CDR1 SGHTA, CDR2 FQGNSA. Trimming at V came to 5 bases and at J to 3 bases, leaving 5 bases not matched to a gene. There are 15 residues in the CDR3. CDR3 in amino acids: CASSDRTGGHTEAFF. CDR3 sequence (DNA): TGTGCCAGCAGCGACCGGACAGGGGGCCACACTGAAGCTTTCTTT.

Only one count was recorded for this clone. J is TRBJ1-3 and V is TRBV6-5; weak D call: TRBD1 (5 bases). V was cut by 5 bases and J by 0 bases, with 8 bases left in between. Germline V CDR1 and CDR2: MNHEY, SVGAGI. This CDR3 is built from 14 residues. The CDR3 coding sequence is TGTGCCAGCAGTCGACAGCCCTCTGGAAACACCATATATTTT. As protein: CASSRQPSGNTIYF.

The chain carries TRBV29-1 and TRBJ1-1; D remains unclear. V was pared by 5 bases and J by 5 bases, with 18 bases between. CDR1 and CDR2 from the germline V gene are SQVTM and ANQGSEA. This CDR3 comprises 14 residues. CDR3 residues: CSVRLAPAETEAFF. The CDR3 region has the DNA TGCAGCGTTAGACTGGCGCCCGCGGAGACTGAAGCTTTCTTT.

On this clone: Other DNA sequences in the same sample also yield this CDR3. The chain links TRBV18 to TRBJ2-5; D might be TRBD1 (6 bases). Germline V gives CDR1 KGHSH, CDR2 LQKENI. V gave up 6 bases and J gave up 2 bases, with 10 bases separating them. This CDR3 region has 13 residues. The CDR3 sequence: CASSPGQQETQYF. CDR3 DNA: TGTGCCAGCTCGCCTGGACAGCAAGAGACCCAGTACTTC. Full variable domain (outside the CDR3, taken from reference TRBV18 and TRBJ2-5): NAGVMQNPRHLVRRRGQEARLRCSPMKGHSHVYWYRQLPEEGLKFMVYLQKENIIDESGMPKERFSAEFPKEGPSILRIQQVVRGDSAAYFCASSPGQQETQYFGPGTRLLVL.

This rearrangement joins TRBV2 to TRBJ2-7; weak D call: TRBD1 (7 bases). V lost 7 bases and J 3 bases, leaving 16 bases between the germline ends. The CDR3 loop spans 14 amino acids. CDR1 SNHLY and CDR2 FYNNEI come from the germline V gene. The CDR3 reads CASTGAGGGYEQYF. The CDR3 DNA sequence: TGTGCCAGCACGGGAGCAGGGGGTGGCTACGAGCAGTACTTC.

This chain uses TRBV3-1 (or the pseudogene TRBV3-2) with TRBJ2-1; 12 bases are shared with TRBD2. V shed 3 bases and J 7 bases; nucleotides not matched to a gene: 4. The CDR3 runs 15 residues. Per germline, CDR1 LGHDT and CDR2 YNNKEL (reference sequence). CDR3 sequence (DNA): TGTGCCAGCAGCCAGCTAGCGGGAGGGGGGAATGAGCAGTTCTTC. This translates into CASSQLAGGGNEQFF.

DNA of the CDR3: TGTGCCAGCAGTTTTAGCGGCGGGGAGCTGTTTTTT. This translates into CASSFSGGELFF. V is TRBV12-3 or TRBV12-4 and J is TRBJ2-2, with D perhaps TRBD2 (6 bases). CDR3 length equals 12 residues. The V end lost 3 bases, the J end lost 7 bases, and 6 bases lay between the germline ends.

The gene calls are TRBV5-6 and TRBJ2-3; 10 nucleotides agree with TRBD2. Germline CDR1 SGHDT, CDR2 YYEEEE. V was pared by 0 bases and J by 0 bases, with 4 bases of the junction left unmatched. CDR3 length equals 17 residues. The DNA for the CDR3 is TGTGCCAGCAGCTTGGAGCGGGGGGGCCCTAGCACAGATACGCAGTATTTT. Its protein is CASSLERGGPSTDTQYF.